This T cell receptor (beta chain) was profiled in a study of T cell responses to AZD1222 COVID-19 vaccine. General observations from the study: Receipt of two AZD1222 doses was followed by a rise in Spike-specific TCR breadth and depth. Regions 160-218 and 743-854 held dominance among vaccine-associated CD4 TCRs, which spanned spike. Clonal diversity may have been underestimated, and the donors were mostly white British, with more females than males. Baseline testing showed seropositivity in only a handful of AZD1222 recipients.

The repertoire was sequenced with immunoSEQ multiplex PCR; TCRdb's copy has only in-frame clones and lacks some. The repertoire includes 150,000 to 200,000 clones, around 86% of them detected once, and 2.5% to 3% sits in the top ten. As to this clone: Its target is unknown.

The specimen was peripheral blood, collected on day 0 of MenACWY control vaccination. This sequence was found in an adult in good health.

The CDR3 is CASGPPRGTQYF. CDR3 coding DNA: TGTGCCAGCGGACCACCCCGGGGGACCCAGTACTTC. The V and J genes are TRBV28 and TRBJ2-5, with a tentative D call TRBD2 (5 bases). The CDR3 length is 12 residues. V was pared by 8 bases and J by 7 bases, with 14 bases between. From germline, CDR1 is MDHEN and CDR2 SYDVKM. The full variable domain, rest sourced from reference TRBV28 and TRBJ2-5, is DVKVTQSSRYLVKRTGEKVFLECVQDMDHENMFWYRQDPGLGLRLIYFSYDVKMKEKGDIPEGYSVSREKKERFSLILESASTNQTSMYLCASGPPRGTQYFGPGTRLLVL.